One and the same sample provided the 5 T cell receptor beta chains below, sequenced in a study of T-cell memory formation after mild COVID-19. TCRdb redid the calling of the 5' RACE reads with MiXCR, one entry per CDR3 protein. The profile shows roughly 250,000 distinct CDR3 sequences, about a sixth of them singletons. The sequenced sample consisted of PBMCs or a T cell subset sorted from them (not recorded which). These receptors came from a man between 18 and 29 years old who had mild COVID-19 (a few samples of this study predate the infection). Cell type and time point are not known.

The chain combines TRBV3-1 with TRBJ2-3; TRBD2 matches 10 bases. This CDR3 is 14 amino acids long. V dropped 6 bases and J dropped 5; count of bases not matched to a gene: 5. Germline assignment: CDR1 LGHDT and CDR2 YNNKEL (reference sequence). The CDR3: CASRAAGGEDTQYF. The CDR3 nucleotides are TGTGCCAGCAGAGCAGCGGGGGGGGAAGATACGCAGTATTTT.

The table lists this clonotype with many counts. The CDR3 sequence: CATRATLSTDTQYF. The CDR3 bases are TGCGCCACGCGGGCGACTCTAAGCACAGATACGCAGTATTTT. This chain connects TRBV5-1 to TRBJ2-3; D is perhaps TRBD2 (5 bases). Germline values: CDR1 SGHRS, CDR2 YFSETQ. Trimming stripped 9 bases from V and 0 bases from J, with 14 bases between. The CDR3 has 14 residues.

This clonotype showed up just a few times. Here the CDR3 DNA reads TGCAGTGCTGCCGGAGGGACAGATACGCAGTATTTT. It yields the protein CSAAGGTDTQYF. The chain has TRBV20-1 and TRBJ2-3; the D gene is possibly TRBD2 (6 bases). V shed 5 bases and J shed 3 bases, with 9 bases lying between them. The CDR3 has 12 residues. Germline CDR1 DFQATT, CDR2 SNEGSKA (reference sequence).

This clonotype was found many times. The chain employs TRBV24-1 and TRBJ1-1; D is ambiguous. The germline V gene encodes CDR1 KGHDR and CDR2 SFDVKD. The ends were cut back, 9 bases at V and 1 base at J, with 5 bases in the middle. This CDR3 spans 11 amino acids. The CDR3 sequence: CATRTNTEAFF. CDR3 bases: TGTGCCACCCGTACGAACACTGAAGCTTTCTTT.

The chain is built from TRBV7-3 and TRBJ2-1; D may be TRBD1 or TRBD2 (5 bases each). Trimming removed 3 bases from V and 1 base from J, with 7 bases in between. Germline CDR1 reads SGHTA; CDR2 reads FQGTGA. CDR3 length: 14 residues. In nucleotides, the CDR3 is TGTGCCAGCAGCTTTGGGGGTTCCTACAATGAGCAGTTCTTC. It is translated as CASSFGGSYNEQFF. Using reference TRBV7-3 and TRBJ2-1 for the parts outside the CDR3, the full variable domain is GAGVSQTPSNKVTEKGKYVELRCDPISGHTALYWYRQSLGQGPEFLIYFQGTGAADDSGLPNDRFFAVRPEGSVSTLKIQRTERGDSAVYLCASSFGGSYNEQFFGPGTRLTVL.